These 28 T cell receptor beta chains share one sample of origin, sequenced in a study of blood T cell repertoires in COVID-19 (dated by TCRdb to the early 2020s). Receptor amplification or capture employed the immunoSEQ multiplex PCR assay. TCRdb re-hosts the immuneACCESS table, in-frame sequences only. Its copies lack some clones; in the studies checked, an unresolved V gene accounts for under half of them, and the cause for the rest is not known. This sample is represented by more than 60,000 clones; over 85% of them were singletons. Roughly 15% of the sample comes from the top ten. Sequenced material: peripheral blood. The receptors derive from an elderly woman with active or convalescent COVID-19.

The chain recombines TRBV7-9 with TRBJ2-6, with a tentative D call TRBD1 (6 bases). The CDR3 runs to 18 residues. V was pared by 7 bases and J by 0 bases, with 19 bases between. Germline V gene data show CDR1 as SEHNR and CDR2 as FQNEAQ (reference sequence). This CDR3 reads CASNPWGQGGSGANVLTF. Written as DNA, the CDR3 is TGTGCCAGCAACCCCTGGGGGCAGGGCGGCTCTGGGGCCAACGTCCTGACTTTC.

The CDR3 here is CASSMGAGATEAFF. CDR3 DNA sequence: TGTGCCAGTAGTATGGGGGCGGGGGCCACTGAAGCTTTCTTT. The chain employs TRBV19 and TRBJ1-1; a possible D gene is TRBD1 (6 bases). Looked up from germline, CDR1 is LNHDA and CDR2 is SQIVND (reference sequence). The V end was cut by 3 bases, the J end by 4 bases, with 12 bases between. The length of the CDR3 is 14 residues.

The rearrangement uses TRBV9 and TRBJ2-1, with TRBD2 matching 10 bases. Germline CDR1 reads SGDLS; CDR2 reads YYNGEE. Germline trimming cut 4 bases from V and 4 bases from J; bases unmatched to any gene: 8. The CDR3 consists of 16 residues. The CDR3 loop is CASSSNLAGVYNEQFF. CDR3 DNA: TGTGCCAGCAGCTCCAACCTAGCGGGGGTGTACAATGAGCAGTTCTTC.

The chain employs TRBV4-3 and TRBJ1-1; 10 bases line up with TRBD1. V was pared by 1 base and J by 7 bases, with 9 bases of the junction left unmatched. The CDR3 spans 16 residues. Germline V gene data show CDR1 as LGHNA and CDR2 as YSLEER. CDR3 residues: CASSQGQGASGVEAFF. CDR3 nucleotides: TGCGCCAGCAGCCAAGGACAGGGGGCGTCGGGGGTTGAAGCTTTCTTT.

The chain is built from TRBV24-1 and TRBJ2-1; TRBD2 is a possible D gene (6 bases). V lost 1 base and J lost 4, with 13 bases in between. Germline V gives CDR1 KGHDR, CDR2 SFDVKD. The CDR3 runs 16 residues. The chain's CDR3 is CATSDFGTSLYNEQFF. The CDR3 DNA sequence: TGTGCCACCAGTGATTTCGGGACTTCCCTATACAATGAGCAGTTCTTC.

V usage is TRBV12-3 or TRBV12-4 and J usage is TRBJ2-7; 7 nucleotides agree with TRBD1. Germline trimming cut 1 base from V and 6 bases from J; bases unmatched to any gene: 3. CDR3 length equals 13 residues. CDR3 coding DNA: TGTGCCAGCAGTTTAGATGACAGGGTCGAGCAGTACTTC. Protein: CASSLDDRVEQYF.

CDR3 DNA: TGTGCCATCAGTGAGTCGAAGGTGCAAGGTGTCCGGGGCACTGAAGCTTTCTTT. Translated, it gives CAISESKVQGVRGTEAFF. This chain links TRBV10-3 with TRBJ1-1; no definite D call. Germline V gene lookup returns CDR1 ENHRY and CDR2 SYGVKD. Trimming shortened V by 0 bases and J by 4 bases, and 21 bases separated the two germline ends. CDR3 size: 18 residues.

The chain uses TRBV19 and TRBJ2-6; D not resolved. The CDR3 consists of 14 residues. CDR1 LNHDA and CDR2 SQIVND come from the germline V gene (reference sequence). Trimming removed 10 bases from V and 4 bases from J, with 14 bases in between. CDR3 nucleotide sequence: TGTGCCACAACCGTCGGGTCAGGGGCCAACGTCCTGACTTTC. This gives the protein CATTVGSGANVLTF. The full variable domain, in which reference TRBV19 and TRBJ2-6 provide the parts outside the CDR3, is DGGITQSPKYLFRKEGQNVTLSCEQNLNHDAMYWYRQDPGQGLRLIYYSQIVNDFQKGDIAEGYSVSREKKESFPLTVTSAQKNPTAFYLCATTVGSGANVLTFGAGSRLTVL.

The rearrangement links TRBV7-2 to TRBJ2-7; 8 bases match TRBD1. The CDR3 covers 14 residues. The germline V gene has CDR1 SGHTA and CDR2 FQGNSA. Germline trimming cut 7 bases from V and 1 base from J; bases unmatched to any gene: 6. In DNA, the CDR3 is TGTGCCAGCACTCGACAGGGGCGATCCTACGAGCAGTACTTC. The encoded protein is CASTRQGRSYEQYF. Combining the CDR3 with reference TRBV7-2 and TRBJ2-7 gives the whole variable domain GAGVSQSPSNKVTEKGKDVELRCDPISGHTALYWYRQSLGQGLEFLIYFQGNSAPDKSGLPSDRFSAERTGGSVSTLTIQRTQQEDSAVYLCASTRQGRSYEQYFGPGTRLTVT.

The V gene is TRBV24-1, the J gene TRBJ2-3, with 7 bases identical to TRBD1. Per germline, CDR1 KGHDR and CDR2 SFDVKD. This CDR3 region has 16 residues. V lost 4 bases, J lost 0 bases, and 6 bases stayed unmatched. The CDR3 coding sequence is TGTGCCACCAGTGAACCGACAGGGTTTAGCACAGATACGCAGTATTTT. Translating it yields CATSEPTGFSTDTQYF.

The V call is TRBV19, the J call TRBJ1-5, with 9 bases identical to TRBD1. V was pared by 5 bases and J by 1 base, with 3 bases of the junction left unmatched. Germline CDR1 and CDR2: LNHDA and SQIVND (reference sequence). This CDR3 has 15 residues. The CDR3 sequence is CASSGTGISNQPQHF. In DNA, the CDR3 is TGTGCCAGTAGTGGGACAGGGATAAGCAATCAGCCCCAGCATTTT. The full variable domain, its missing parts supplied by reference TRBV19 and TRBJ1-5, is DGGITQSPKYLFRKEGQNVTLSCEQNLNHDAMYWYRQDPGQGLRLIYYSQIVNDFQKGDIAEGYSVSREKKESFPLTVTSAQKNPTAFYLCASSGTGISNQPQHFGDGTRLSIL.

The rearrangement joins TRBV28 to TRBJ2-7, with 8 bases identical to TRBD1. This CDR3 comprises 15 residues. Trimming took 7 bases from V and 1 from J; bases not matched to a gene: 9. CDR1 MDHEN and CDR2 SYDVKM come from the germline V gene. The chain's CDR3 is CASIQGTGGSYEQYF. Written as DNA, the CDR3 is TGTGCCAGCATACAAGGGACAGGAGGGTCCTACGAGCAGTACTTC.

The rearrangement joins TRBV28 to TRBJ1-2, with D unclear. V was pared by 5 bases and J by 0 bases, with 13 bases between. The germline gives CDR1 MDHEN, CDR2 SYDVKM. The CDR3 loop spans 15 amino acids. The CDR3 is CASSPLGSANYGYTF. The CDR3 DNA sequence: TGTGCCAGCAGTCCCCTCGGGTCAGCTAACTATGGCTACACCTTC.

V and J are TRBV30 and TRBJ2-2, with D uncertain. From germline, CDR1 is GTSNPN and CDR2 SVGIG (reference sequence). The CDR3 sequence is 14 residues long. Trimming removed 0 bases at V and 0 bases at J, with 5 bases between. CDR3 amino acids: CAWSVRSNTGELFF. The CDR3, as DNA: TGTGCCTGGAGTGTACGGTCGAACACCGGGGAGCTGTTTTTT. Full variable domain (rest looked up from reference TRBV30 and TRBJ2-2): SQTIHQWPATLVQPVGSPLSLECTVEGTSNPNLYWYRQAAGRGLQLLFYSVGIGQISSEVPQNLSASRPQDRQFILSSKKLLLSDSGFYLCAWSVRSNTGELFFGEGSRLTVL.

The V gene is TRBV10-3, the J gene TRBJ2-2, with 8 bases identical to TRBD1. The CDR3 loop spans 15 amino acids. Germline V gene sequence: CDR1 ENHRY, CDR2 SYGVKD. V shed 6 bases, J shed 2 bases, and the junction held 5 bases outside the gene matches. The CDR3 sequence is CAIRDGTGNTGELFF. CDR3 in DNA: TGTGCCATCAGGGACGGGACAGGTAACACCGGGGAGCTGTTTTTT.

V is TRBV3-1 (or the pseudogene TRBV3-2) and J is TRBJ2-3; weak D call: TRBD2 (6 bases). V was trimmed by 6 bases and J by 4 bases, leaving 20 bases between them. Germline CDR1 LGHDT, CDR2 YNNKEL (reference sequence). The CDR3 runs 16 residues. CDR3: CASSPGLPTQADTQYF. In DNA form, the CDR3 reads TGTGCCAGCAGTCCGGGACTCCCCACGCAAGCAGATACGCAGTATTTT.

This clone was counted a single time. The chain carries TRBV19 and TRBJ1-5, with D possibly TRBD1 on 6 matching bases. V dropped 5 bases and J dropped 4 bases, with 9 bases sitting between them. This CDR3 spans 13 amino acids. Germline V gene lookup returns CDR1 LNHDA and CDR2 SQIVND (reference sequence). In DNA form, the CDR3 reads TGTGCCAGTAGTTTACAGGGAAATCAGCCCCAGCATTTT. It encodes CASSLQGNQPQHF.

This chain links TRBV4-2 with TRBJ1-6, with D hard to call. The germline gives CDR1 LGHNA, CDR2 YNFKEQ. CDR3 length: 16 residues. Trimming took off 0 bases at V and 6 bases at J, with 12 bases between the two ends. The CDR3 nucleotides are TGTGCCAGCAGCCAAGATCCCCAAGCCCCTAATTCACCCCTCCACTTT. This encodes CASSQDPQAPNSPLHF.

V gene TRBV5-4 combines with J gene TRBJ2-3; 8 bases map to TRBD1. CDR3 length: 13 amino acids. The V gene's germline CDR1 is SGHNT and CDR2 YYREEE (reference sequence). The junction had 7 bases not matched to a gene; V was cut back by 8 bases and J by 5 bases. The CDR3 region has the DNA TGTGCCAGTACAGGGGGTCAGAAAGATACGCAGTATTTT. Translation gives CASTGGQKDTQYF.

Here the CDR3 DNA reads TGTGCCAGCAGCCTTTCGGAGGTCAGGTACTATGGCTACACCTTC. Translated: CASSLSEVRYYGYTF. The J gene is TRBJ1-2, the V gene TRBV3-1 (or the pseudogene TRBV3-2); D unresolved. The V gene lost 4 bases and the J gene lost 3 bases, with 15 bases spanning the gap. Germline V gene data show CDR1 as LGHDT and CDR2 as YNNKEL (reference sequence). CDR3 length equals 15 residues.

The table lists this clone with a count of one. This chain connects TRBV30 to TRBJ1-5, with D maybe TRBD1 (6 bases). The CDR3 spans 15 residues. CDR1 and CDR2 (germline): GTSNPN, SVGIG (reference sequence). V lost 4 bases, J lost 4 bases, and 17 bases lay in between. CDR3 DNA sequence: TGTGCCTGGACTCTCCCCGGGACACTTAATCAGCCCCAGCATTTT. This encodes CAWTLPGTLNQPQHF. Full variable domain (remainder filled in from reference TRBV30 and TRBJ1-5): SQTIHQWPATLVQPVGSPLSLECTVEGTSNPNLYWYRQAAGRGLQLLFYSVGIGQISSEVPQNLSASRPQDRQFILSSKKLLLSDSGFYLCAWTLPGTLNQPQHFGDGTRLSIL.

The chain carries TRBV6-2 or TRBV6-3 and TRBJ2-1; 9 nucleotides align to TRBD2. The J segment lost 7 bases and the V segment lost 5 bases, leaving 9 bases of the junction unmatched. CDR1 and CDR2 (germline): MNHEY, SVGEGT. The CDR3 runs 15 residues. Written as DNA, the CDR3 is TGTGCCAGCAGTGCCTGGCGGGGGGGCCTTAATGAGCAGTTCTTC. Its translation: CASSAWRGGLNEQFF.

This chain joins TRBV19 and TRBJ1-4; D perhaps matches TRBD1 (5 bases). Germline CDR1 is LNHDA and CDR2 is SQIVND (reference sequence). V was clipped by 7 bases and J by 4 bases, with 13 bases between them. The CDR3 totals 14 residues. The CDR3, as DNA: TGTGCCAGTACCTTCCTCGGGGGTAATGAAAAACTGTTTTTT. The encoded protein is CASTFLGGNEKLFF.

The genes are TRBV19 and TRBJ1-5, with a possible D match to TRBD1 (5 bases). V was trimmed by 5 bases and J by 0 bases, leaving 14 bases between them. Per the germline V gene, CDR1 is LNHDA and CDR2 is SQIVND (reference sequence). The CDR3 covers 16 residues. The CDR3 coding sequence is TGTGCCAGTAGTTCGTCCCGACAGAATAGCAATCAGCCCCAGCATTTT. Its protein is CASSSSRQNSNQPQHF.

The chain employs TRBV5-5 and TRBJ1-1; 8 bases agree with TRBD1. J gave up 4 bases and V 1 base, and 3 bases lay outside the gene matches. Germline V gene lookup returns CDR1 SGHKS and CDR2 YYEKEE (reference sequence). This CDR3 is built from 14 residues. CDR3 sequence: CASSLRQGSTEAFF. CDR3 sequence (DNA): TGTGCCAGCAGCTTGAGACAGGGGAGCACTGAAGCTTTCTTT.

The chain uses TRBV10-3 and TRBJ1-2, with D uncertain. Germline CDR1 ENHRY, CDR2 SYGVKD. V was trimmed by 2 bases and J by 4 bases, leaving 8 bases between them. The CDR3 is 13 residues long. CDR3 DNA sequence: TGTGCCATCAGTGAGCAAGAGAGCTATGGCTACACCTTC. Its protein product is CAISEQESYGYTF.

The rearrangement links TRBV12-3 or TRBV12-4 to TRBJ1-2; 9 positions match TRBD1. CDR3 length: 13 residues. Trimming took 7 bases from V and 2 from J; bases not matched to a gene: 2. The CDR3 DNA reads TGTGCCAGCACCGGACAGGGGAACTATGGCTACACCTTC. Translating it yields CASTGQGNYGYTF.

The V gene is TRBV7-9, the J gene TRBJ2-3, with a tentative D call TRBD1 (6 bases). The V gene lost 5 bases and the J gene lost 6 bases, with 9 bases spanning the gap. Germline values: CDR1 SEHNR, CDR2 FQNEAQ (reference sequence). This CDR3 spans 12 amino acids. The CDR3 spells CASSHREDTQYF. DNA of the CDR3: TGTGCCAGCAGCCACAGGGAGGATACGCAGTATTTT.